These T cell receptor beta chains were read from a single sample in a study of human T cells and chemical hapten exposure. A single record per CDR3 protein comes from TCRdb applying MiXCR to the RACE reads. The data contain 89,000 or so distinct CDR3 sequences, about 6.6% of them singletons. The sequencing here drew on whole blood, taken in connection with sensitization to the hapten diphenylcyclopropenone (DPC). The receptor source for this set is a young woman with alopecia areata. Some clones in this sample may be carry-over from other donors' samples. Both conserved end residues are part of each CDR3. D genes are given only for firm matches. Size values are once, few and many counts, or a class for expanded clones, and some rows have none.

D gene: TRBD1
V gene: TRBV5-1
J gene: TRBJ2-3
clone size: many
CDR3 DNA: TGCGCCAGCAGCTTGCAGGGGGCAGATACGCAGTATTTT
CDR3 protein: CASSLQGADTQYF

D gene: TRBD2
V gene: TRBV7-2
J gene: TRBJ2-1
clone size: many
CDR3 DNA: TGTGCCAGCAGCTTAAATAGCGGGGGGAACAATGAGCAGTTCTTC
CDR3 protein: CASSLNSGGNNEQFF

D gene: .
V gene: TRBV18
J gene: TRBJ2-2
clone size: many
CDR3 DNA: TGTGCCAGCTCACAACGAGGACAGGGGGAGCTGTTTTTT
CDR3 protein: CASSQRGQGELFF

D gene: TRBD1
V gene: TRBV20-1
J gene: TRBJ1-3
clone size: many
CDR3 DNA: TGCAGTGCCCCGACAGGGCTCTCTGGAAACACCATATATTTT
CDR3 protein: CSAPTGLSGNTIYF

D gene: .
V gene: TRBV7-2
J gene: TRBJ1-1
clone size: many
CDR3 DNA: TGTGCCAGCAGCTCTGACAGGAACACTGAAGCTTTCTTT
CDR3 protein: CASSSDRNTEAFF

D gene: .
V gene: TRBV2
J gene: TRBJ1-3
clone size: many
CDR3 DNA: TGTGCCAGCAGTGAGCCAGGGAGCTCTGGAAACACCATATATTTT
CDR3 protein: CASSEPGSSGNTIYF

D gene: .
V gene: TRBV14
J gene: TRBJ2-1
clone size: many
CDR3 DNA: TGTGCCAGCAGCCAAGATAATCGGGATGGGCAGTTCTTC
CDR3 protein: CASSQDNRDGQFF

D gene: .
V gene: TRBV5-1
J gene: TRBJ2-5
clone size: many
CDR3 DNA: TGCGCCAGCAGGAAAAACCAAGAGACCCAGTACTTC
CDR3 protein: CASRKNQETQYF

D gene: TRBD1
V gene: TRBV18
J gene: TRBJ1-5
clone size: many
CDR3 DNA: TGTGCCAGCTCACCACTAAAATTGGGAGACAGGGGAGTGCCCCAGCATTTT
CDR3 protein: CASSPLKLGDRGVPQHF

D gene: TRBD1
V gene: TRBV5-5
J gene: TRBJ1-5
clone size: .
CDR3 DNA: TGTGCCAGCAGCCGCAACAGGGGAAATCAGCCCCAGCATTTT
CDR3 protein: CASSRNRGNQPQHF

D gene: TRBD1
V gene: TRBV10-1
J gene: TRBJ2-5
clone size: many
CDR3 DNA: TGCGCCAGCAGTGACGGGTCGGCAGGGGGCGGACAGACCCAGTACTTC
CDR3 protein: CASSDGSAGGGQTQYF

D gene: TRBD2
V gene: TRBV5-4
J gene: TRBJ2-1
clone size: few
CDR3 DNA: TGTGCCAGCAGCCCGAGGATCGGTTCGGGGGGTTCCTACAATGAGCAGTTCTTC
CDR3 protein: CASSPRIGSGGSYNEQFF

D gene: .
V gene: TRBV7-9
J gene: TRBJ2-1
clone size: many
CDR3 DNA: TGTGCCAGCAGCTATACCGTTAACAATGAGCAGTTCTTC
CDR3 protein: CASSYTVNNEQFF

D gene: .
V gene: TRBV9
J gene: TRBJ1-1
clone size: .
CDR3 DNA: TGTGCCAGCAGCGTAGTCGGCGGAGGTGGGGCTGAAGCTTTCTTT
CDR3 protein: CASSVVGGGGAEAFF

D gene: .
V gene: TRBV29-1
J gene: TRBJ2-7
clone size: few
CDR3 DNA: TGCAGCGCCCTGACAGCATACGAGCAGTACTTC
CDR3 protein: CSALTAYEQYF

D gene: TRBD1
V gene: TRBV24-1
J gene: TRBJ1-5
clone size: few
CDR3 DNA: TGTGCCACCAGTGATCACGCACAAACTACAGGGGGCTGGGCTCAGCCCCAGCATTTT
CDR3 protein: CATSDHAQTTGGWAQPQHF

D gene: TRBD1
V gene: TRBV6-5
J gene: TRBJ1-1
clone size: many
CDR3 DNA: TGTGCCAGCAGACAGGGACAGGGGATATCTGAAGCTTTCTTT
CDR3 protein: CASRQGQGISEAFF

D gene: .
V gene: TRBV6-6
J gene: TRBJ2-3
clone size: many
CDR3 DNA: TGTGCCAGCAGGCTCCGGGGTACGCAGTATTTT
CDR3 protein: CASRLRGTQYF

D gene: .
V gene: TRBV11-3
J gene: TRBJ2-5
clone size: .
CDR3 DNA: TGTGCCAGCAGCTTAGGCGGGGCCAGCCAAGAGACCCAGTACTTC
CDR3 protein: CASSLGGASQETQYF

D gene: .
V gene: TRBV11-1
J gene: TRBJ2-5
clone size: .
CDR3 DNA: TGTGCCAGCAGCTTAGCCGGGGGTGAGACCCAGTACTTC
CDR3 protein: CASSLAGGETQYF

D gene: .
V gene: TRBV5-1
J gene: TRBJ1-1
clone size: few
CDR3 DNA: TGCGCCAGCAGCGCCGGAAATCTGAACACTGAAGCTTTCTTT
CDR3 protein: CASSAGNLNTEAFF

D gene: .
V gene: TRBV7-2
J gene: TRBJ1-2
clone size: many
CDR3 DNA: TGTGCCAGCAGCCTATGGCCCCTTCTCGGTTACACCTTC
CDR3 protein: CASSLWPLLGYTF

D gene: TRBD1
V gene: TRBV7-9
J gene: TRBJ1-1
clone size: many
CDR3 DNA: TGTGCCAGCAGCTTCGGACAGGGCATGAACACTGAAGCTTTCTTT
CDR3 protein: CASSFGQGMNTEAFF

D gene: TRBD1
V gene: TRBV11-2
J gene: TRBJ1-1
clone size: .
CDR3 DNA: TGTGCCAGCAGCCGACAGGGGTACGCTGAAGCTTTCTTT
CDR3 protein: CASSRQGYAEAFF

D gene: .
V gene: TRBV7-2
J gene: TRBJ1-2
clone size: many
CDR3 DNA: TGTGCCAGCAGCCAGGGGAGTGGAGGAGGCTACACCTTC
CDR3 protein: CASSQGSGGGYTF

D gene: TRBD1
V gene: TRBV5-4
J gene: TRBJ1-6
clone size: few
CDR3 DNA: TGTGCCAGCAGCTTGGGACAGGGAAGCTCCTATAATTCACCCCTCCACTTT
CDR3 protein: CASSLGQGSSYNSPLHF

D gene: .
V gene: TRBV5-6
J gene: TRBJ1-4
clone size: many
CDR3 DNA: TGTGCCAGCAGCTTGGGGAGGGCTGAAAAACTGTTTTTT
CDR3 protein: CASSLGRAEKLFF

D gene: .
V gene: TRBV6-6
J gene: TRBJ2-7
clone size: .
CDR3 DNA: TGTGCCAGCGAGTCCGGGGGGCGAACCTACGAGCAGTACTTC
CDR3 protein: CASESGGRTYEQYF

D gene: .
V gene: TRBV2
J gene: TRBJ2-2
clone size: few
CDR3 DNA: TGTGCCAGCAGTGAAACTGGAAACACCGGGGAGCTGTTTTTT
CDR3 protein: CASSETGNTGELFF

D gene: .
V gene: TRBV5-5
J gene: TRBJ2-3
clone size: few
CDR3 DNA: TGTGCCAGCAGCTTGGGAGCTTGGGAAACAGATACGCAGTATTTT
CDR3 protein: CASSLGAWETDTQYF

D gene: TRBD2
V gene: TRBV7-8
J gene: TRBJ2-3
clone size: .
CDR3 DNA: TGTGCCAGCAGCTATGAGCGGGGGCAGGATACGCAGTATTTT
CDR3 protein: CASSYERGQDTQYF

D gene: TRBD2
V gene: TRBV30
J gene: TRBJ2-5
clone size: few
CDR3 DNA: TGTGCCTGGAGTTGGGTAGCGGGTGAGACCCAGTACTTC
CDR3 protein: CAWSWVAGETQYF

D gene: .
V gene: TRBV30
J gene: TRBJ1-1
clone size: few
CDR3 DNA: TGTGCCTGGAGTGTACGGGGTGACACTGAAGCTTTCTTT
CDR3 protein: CAWSVRGDTEAFF

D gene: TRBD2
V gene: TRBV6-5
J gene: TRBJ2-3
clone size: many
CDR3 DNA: TGTGCCAGCAGTTACCTAGCGGGGGCACCAGATACGCAGTATTTT
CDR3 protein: CASSYLAGAPDTQYF

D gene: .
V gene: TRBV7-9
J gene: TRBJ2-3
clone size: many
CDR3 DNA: TGTGCCAGCAGCACCACGCTCTTTGGAAGCACAGATACGCAGTATTTT
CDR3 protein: CASSTTLFGSTDTQYF

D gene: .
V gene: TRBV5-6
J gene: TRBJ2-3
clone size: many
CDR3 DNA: TGTGCCAGCAGCTTGGCCATGTCCCCCGCAGATACGCAGTATTTT
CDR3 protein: CASSLAMSPADTQYF

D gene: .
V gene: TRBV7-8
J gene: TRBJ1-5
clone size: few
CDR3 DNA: TGTGCCAGCAGCCCGTTCGACCCCAATCAGCCCCAGCATTTT
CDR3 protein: CASSPFDPNQPQHF

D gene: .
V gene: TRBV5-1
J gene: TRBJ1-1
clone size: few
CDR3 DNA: TGCGCCAGCAGCCACGGGGGGGGCACTGAAGCTTTCTTT
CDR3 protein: CASSHGGGTEAFF

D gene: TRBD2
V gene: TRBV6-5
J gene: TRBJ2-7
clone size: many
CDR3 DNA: TGTGCCAGCAGGACTAGCGGGGGTTACGAGCAGTACTTC
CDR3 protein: CASRTSGGYEQYF

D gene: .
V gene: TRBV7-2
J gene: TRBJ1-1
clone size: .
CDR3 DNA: TGTGCCAGCAGCCTCCTCTTAGAGACTGAAGCTTTCTTT
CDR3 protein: CASSLLLETEAFF

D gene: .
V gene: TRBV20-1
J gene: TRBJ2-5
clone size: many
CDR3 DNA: TGCAGTGCTAGGAGGGCTAAAAAAGAGACCCAGTACTTC
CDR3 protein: CSARRAKKETQYF

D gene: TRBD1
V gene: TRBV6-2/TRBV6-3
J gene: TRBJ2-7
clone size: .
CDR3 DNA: TGTGCCAGCAGAACCGGGACAGGGGGGTACGAGCAGTACTTC
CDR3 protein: CASRTGTGGYEQYF

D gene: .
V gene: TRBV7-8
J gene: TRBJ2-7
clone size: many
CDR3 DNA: TGTGCCAGCAGTAAAACCGGGACGGATACCTACGAGCAGTACTTC
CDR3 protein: CASSKTGTDTYEQYF

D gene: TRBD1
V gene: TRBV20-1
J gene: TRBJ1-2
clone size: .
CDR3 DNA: TGCAGTGGTTGGGAACGGGGACAGGGGAGTTGGGGCTACACCTTC
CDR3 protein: CSGWERGQGSWGYTF

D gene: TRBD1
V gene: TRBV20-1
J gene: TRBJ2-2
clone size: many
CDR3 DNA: TGCAGTGCTAGAATTCCGGGACAGAAGAACACCGGGGAGCTGTTTTTT
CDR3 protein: CSARIPGQKNTGELFF

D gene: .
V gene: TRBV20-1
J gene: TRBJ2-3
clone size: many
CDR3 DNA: TGCAGTGCAGAGGCGGGGAGTAAATCCGATACGCAGTATTTT
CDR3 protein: CSAEAGSKSDTQYF

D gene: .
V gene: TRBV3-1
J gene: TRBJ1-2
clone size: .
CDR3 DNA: TGTGCCAGCAGCCAAACTTCGACAGGAGGCTATGGCTACACCTTC
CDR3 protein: CASSQTSTGGYGYTF

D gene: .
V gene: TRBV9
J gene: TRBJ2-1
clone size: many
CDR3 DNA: TGTGCCAGCAGCGTAGAGGAGGGGTACAATGAGCAGTTCTTC
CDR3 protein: CASSVEEGYNEQFF

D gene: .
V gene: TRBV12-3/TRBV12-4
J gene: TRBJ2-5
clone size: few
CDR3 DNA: TGTGCCAGCTCGAAACTGGTAAAGCGAGAGACCCAGTACTTC
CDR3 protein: CASSKLVKRETQYF

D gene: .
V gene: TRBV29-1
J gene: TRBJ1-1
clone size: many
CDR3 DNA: TGCAGCGTACGATCCTCAGGAAACACTGAAGCTTTCTTT
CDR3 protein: CSVRSSGNTEAFF

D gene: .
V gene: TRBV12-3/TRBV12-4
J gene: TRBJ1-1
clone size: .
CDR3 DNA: TGTGCCAGCAGCTGGAAGATCGGCACTGAAGCTTTCTTT
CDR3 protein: CASSWKIGTEAFF

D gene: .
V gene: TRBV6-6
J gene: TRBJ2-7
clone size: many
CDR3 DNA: TGTGCCAGCAGTTACGACAGGTTAGGGGGATACGAGCAGTACTTC
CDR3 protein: CASSYDRLGGYEQYF

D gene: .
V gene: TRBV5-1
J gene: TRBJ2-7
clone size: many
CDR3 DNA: TGCGCCAGCAGCTTCCCGGGACCGAACTACGAGCAGTACTTC
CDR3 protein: CASSFPGPNYEQYF

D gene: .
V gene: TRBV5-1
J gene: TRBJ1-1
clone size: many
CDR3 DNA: TGCGCCAGCAGCCCAGTTCCGAATGGGAACACTGAAGCTTTCTTT
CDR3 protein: CASSPVPNGNTEAFF

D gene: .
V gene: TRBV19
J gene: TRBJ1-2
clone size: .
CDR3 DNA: TGTGCCAGTACGATGGGCTATGGCTACACCTTC
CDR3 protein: CASTMGYGYTF

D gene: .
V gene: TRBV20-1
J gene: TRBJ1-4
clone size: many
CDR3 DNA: TGCAGTGCTAGCGATAAAAGGGGCCTGCGTTTGTTTTTT
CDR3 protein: CSASDKRGLRLFF

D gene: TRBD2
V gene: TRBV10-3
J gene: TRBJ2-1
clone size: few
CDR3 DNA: TGTGTTGTGGCTAGCGGGGATTACAATGAGCAGTTCTTC
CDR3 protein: CVVASGDYNEQFF